One sample yielded the 11 T cell receptor beta chains listed below, sequenced in a study of T cells in Graves' hyperthyroidism and ophthalmopathy. TCR beta CDR3 region amplification was performed from RNA transcripts. HTBI primers were employed in a first-round RT-PCR of the TCR CDR3. TCRdb re-analysed the multiplex PCR reads in MiXCR, keeping a single row per CDR3 protein. In the table there are more than 350,000 distinct CDR3 sequences, around 13% of which are singletons. Source material: blood. The receptors were gathered from a woman in her thirties with Graves' ophthalmopathy.

This clonotype was detected ten times or more. The rearrangement links TRBV2 to TRBJ2-2, with 10 bases matching TRBD2. This CDR3 has 16 amino acids. The V gene's germline CDR1 is SNHLY and CDR2 FYNNEI. Trimming at V came to 6 bases and at J to 6 bases, leaving 10 bases not matched to a gene. The CDR3 loop is CASRPLAGAGAGELFF. In DNA, the CDR3 is TGTGCCAGCAGGCCCCTAGCGGGGGCCGGCGCCGGGGAGCTGTTTTTT.

This clonotype was counted between two and nine times. V gene TRBV6-1 combines with J gene TRBJ1-6; tentatively, D is TRBD1 (5 bases). The germline V gene encodes CDR1 MNHNS and CDR2 SASEGT. V was cut by 1 base and J by 0 bases, with 19 bases left in between. CDR3 length: 20 amino acids. The CDR3 region is CASSEGVWRGSSSYNSPLHF. The CDR3 coding sequence is TGTGCCAGCAGTGAAGGGGTTTGGAGGGGCTCTAGCTCCTATAATTCACCCCTCCACTTT.

This clonotype was counted a few times. This sequence joins TRBV20-1 and TRBJ2-7, with D perhaps TRBD1 (6 bases). The J call may be in error: the DNA end matches TRBJ2-1 better. This CDR3 region has 15 residues. Germline V gene lookup returns CDR1 DFQATT and CDR2 SNEGSKA (reference sequence). The CDR3 loop reads CSARELTGGTYEQFF. The CDR3 DNA sequence: TGCAGTGCTAGAGAGCTGACAGGCGGAACCTACGAGCAGTTCTTC.

At least ten counts were recorded for this clonotype. The rearrangement uses TRBV7-3 and TRBJ1-1, with unresolved D. V was shortened by 2 bases and J by 4 bases, with 8 bases between the two germline ends. Germline V gene lookup returns CDR1 SGHTA and CDR2 FQGTGA. The CDR3 has 13 residues. The CDR3 DNA reads TGTGCCAGCAGCTTATTAGTGTCCACTGAAGCTTTCTTT. This codes for CASSLLVSTEAFF.

In its sample, this clonotype was seen many times. This rearrangement joins TRBV2 to TRBJ1-5; D not resolved. Germline CDR1 is SNHLY and CDR2 is FYNNEI. The CDR3 consists of 15 residues. The V end lost 0 bases, the J end lost 9 bases, and 15 bases lay between the germline ends. CDR3 in DNA: TGTGCCAGCAGTGAAGCGCTTCTACAGCTATTGCCCCAGCATTTT. Protein product: CASSEALLQLLPQHF.

The table lists this clonotype with many counts. The V and J genes are TRBV5-1 and TRBJ1-2, with 9 bases aligning to TRBD1. The CDR3 spans 14 residues. V was clipped by 4 bases and J by 6 bases; unmatched bases: 7. Germline V gives CDR1 SGHRS, CDR2 YFSETQ. CDR3 sequence (DNA): TGCGCCAGCAGCGAGGGACAGGGAAGAGATGGCTACACCTTC. It yields the protein CASSEGQGRDGYTF.

This clonotype has a count of ten or more. V usage is TRBV27 and J usage is TRBJ1-1; TRBD1 matches 8 bases. From germline, CDR1 is MNHEY and CDR2 SMNVEV (reference sequence). V trimming: 8 bases; J trimming: 2 bases; junction bases outside the gene matches: 10. There are 15 residues in the CDR3. The CDR3, as DNA: TGTGCCAGCGGGCCCAGGGGGCTACGAAACACTGAAGCTTTCTTT. Its protein is CASGPRGLRNTEAFF.

This clonotype has a count of ten or more. This sequence joins TRBV10-3 and TRBJ1-1, with D perhaps TRBD1 (5 bases). V lost 4 bases to trimming and J lost 4 bases, with 13 bases between them. The CDR3 length is 14 residues. The germline V gene has CDR1 ENHRY and CDR2 SYGVKD. The chain's CDR3 is CAISAKGRATEAFF. The CDR3 bases are TGTGCCATCAGTGCAAAGGGACGGGCCACTGAAGCTTTCTTT.

This clonotype was detected many times. The chain carries TRBV6-1 and TRBJ2-5; TRBD1 is a possible D gene (6 bases). CDR1 is MNHNS, CDR2 SASEGT, per germline. CDR3 size: 13 residues. Between the trimmed V and J ends, which lost 3 bases and 4 bases, there was a span of 9 bases. The CDR3 region is CASSDEGVETQYF. DNA for the CDR3: TGTGCCAGCAGTGATGAGGGGGTAGAGACCCAGTACTTC.

This clonotype was counted only a few times. The chain employs TRBV24-1 and TRBJ2-3; the D gene is possibly TRBD2 (6 bases). The CDR3 contains 13 residues. CDR1 is KGHDR, CDR2 SFDVKD, per germline. Trimming left V 5 bases short and J 6 bases short, with 11 bases between. The CDR3 bases are TGTGCCACCAGTGTAGAGGCGGGGGATACGCAGTATTTT. This codes for CATSVEAGDTQYF.

The rearrangement uses TRBV28 and TRBJ2-7, with TRBD2 matching 10 bases. The CDR3 is 19 amino acids. CDR1 is MDHEN, CDR2 SYDVKM, per germline. Trimming removed 6 bases from V and 0 bases from J; junction bases left unmatched: 17. In nucleotides, the CDR3 is TGTGCCAGCAGCCGCCCAGTAGCGGGGGGCCCTAAAAGCTCCTACGAGCAGTACTTC. This encodes CASSRPVAGGPKSSYEQYF.